The 6 T cell receptor beta chains below all came from one sample that was sequenced in a study of T cells in Graves' hyperthyroidism and ophthalmopathy. Researchers amplified the TCR beta CDR3 regions from RNA transcripts. During a first-round RT-PCR of the TCR CDR3, the HTBI primer set was used. TCRdb recomputed calls from the multiplex PCR reads with MiXCR, one row per CDR3 protein. The sample lists hundreds of thousands of distinct CDR3 sequences, 20% occurring once. The sequenced sample consisted of blood. The receptors derive from a man aged 35 to 55 with Graves' ophthalmopathy.

A few counts support this clonotype. The chain is built from TRBV20-1 and TRBJ2-4; 7 bases are a match to TRBD2. Germline assignment: CDR1 DFQATT and CDR2 SNEGSKA (reference sequence). The ends lost 0 bases at V and 1 base at J; junction bases unmatched: 6. The CDR3 extends over 16 amino acids. The DNA of the CDR3 is TGCAGTGCTAGAGACGGTTTCGGGGGGGCCAAAAACATTCAGTACTTC. As protein: CSARDGFGGAKNIQYF.

Only one count was recorded for this clonotype. V and J are TRBV5-1 and TRBJ2-1; possibly TRBD1 for D (5 bases). The CDR3 is 16 amino acids. The germline CDR1 and CDR2 sequences are SGHRS and YFSETQ. The V gene lost 4 bases and the J gene lost 2 bases, with 16 bases spanning the gap. The CDR3 bases are TGCGCCAGCAGCATGACTGGACAAGGCCCCTACAATGAGCAGTTCTTC. Protein sequence: CASSMTGQGPYNEQFF.

Ten or more counts support this clonotype. The rearrangement uses TRBV28 and TRBJ2-5, with 8 bases fitting TRBD2. CDR1 and CDR2 (germline): MDHEN, SYDVKM. This CDR3 is 13 amino acids long. Unmatched junction bases numbered 8, after V lost 10 bases and J lost 4 bases. The CDR3 DNA reads as TGTGCCACCCTCGGGGGGGGGCTAGAGACCCAGTACTTC. It yields the protein CATLGGGLETQYF.

This clonotype was counted many times. V and J are TRBV12-3 or TRBV12-4 and TRBJ1-5; 7 bases align to TRBD1. V shed 6 bases, J shed 5 bases, and the junction held 10 bases outside the gene matches. The CDR3 spans 15 residues. The CDR3 DNA follows: TGTGCCAGCAGACCCGGGACAGTGACTCATCAGCCCCAGCATTTT. This encodes CASRPGTVTHQPQHF.

The DNA for the CDR3 is TGTGCCAGCAGCCAAGGCCATTTGGGCGGGAGCTCTGGGGCCAACGTCCTGACTTTC. Translating it yields CASSQGHLGGSSGANVLTF. The chain recombines TRBV4-2 with TRBJ2-6, with 7 bases that match TRBD2. With V trimmed by 1 base and J by 0 bases, 9 bases remained unmatched. This CDR3 is 19 amino acids long. Germline V gives CDR1 LGHNA, CDR2 YNFKEQ.

The rearrangement links TRBV4-2 to TRBJ2-2; TRBD2 matches at 8 bases. This CDR3 comprises 21 residues. Germline V gives CDR1 LGHNA, CDR2 YNFKEQ. V lost 0 bases to trimming and J lost 3 bases; unmatched junction nucleotides: 18. The CDR3 is CASSQDTAETGKRGHTGELFF. CDR3 sequence (DNA): TGTGCCAGCAGCCAAGACACCGCCGAAACAGGGAAGCGGGGGCACACCGGGGAGCTGTTTTTT.